This entry lists 20 T cell receptor beta chains sequenced from one sample in a study of cytomegalovirus exposure and HLA in healthy donors. The PCR made use of 60 Vbeta and 13 Jbeta primers. Measured with immunoSEQ multiplex PCR; TCRdb has only the in-frame clones, and not every one. Of just over 200,000 clones in the sample, approximately 78% were seen once. Specimen: PBMCs. These receptors were obtained from a woman aged 35 to 49 in good health and CMV-seronegative.

V gene TRBV9 combines with J gene TRBJ2-2; TRBD2 agrees at 8 bases. Germline CDR1 reads SGDLS; CDR2 reads YYNGEE. Trimming took 4 bases from V and 2 from J; bases not matched to a gene: 7. The CDR3 runs 16 residues. CDR3 DNA sequence: TGTGCCAGCAGCCCTACAGCGGGAGTCAACACCGGGGAGCTGTTTTTT. Amino acid sequence: CASSPTAGVNTGELFF.

The chain uses TRBV7-3 and TRBJ2-1; 9 nucleotides agree with TRBD2. V lost 5 bases to trimming and J lost 4 bases; unmatched junction nucleotides: 6. CDR1 is SGHTA and CDR2 is FQGTGA in the germline V gene. CDR3 size: 15 residues. Here the CDR3 DNA reads TGTGCCAGCAGCCCCTCACTAGCGGGTTACAATGAGCAGTTCTTC. Translating it yields CASSPSLAGYNEQFF. Supplemented by reference TRBV7-3 and TRBJ2-1, the full variable domain reads GAGVSQTPSNKVTEKGKYVELRCDPISGHTALYWYRQSLGQGPEFLIYFQGTGAADDSGLPNDRFFAVRPEGSVSTLKIQRTERGDSAVYLCASSPSLAGYNEQFFGPGTRLTVL.

V usage is TRBV19 and J usage is TRBJ1-1; TRBD1 might be the D (6 bases). The CDR3 totals 17 residues. V was pared by 4 bases and J by 1 base, with 19 bases between. The germline CDR1 and CDR2 sequences are LNHDA and SQIVND (reference sequence). CDR3 sequence reads: CASSNPRRGAKNTEAFF. The CDR3 DNA reads as TGTGCCAGTAGTAACCCGAGACGGGGGGCGAAGAACACTGAAGCTTTCTTT.

This clone was recorded only once. The chain has TRBV28 and TRBJ1-2; 8 bases agree with TRBD1. Germline CDR1 and CDR2: MDHEN and SYDVKM. With V trimmed by 4 bases and J by 5 bases, 12 bases remained unmatched. This CDR3 has 16 residues. For the CDR3, the DNA is TGTGCCAGCAGTTCACCCTCAGGGGGCCGAGGATATGGCTACACCTTC. Its protein is CASSSPSGGRGYGYTF.

The chain combines TRBV5-1 with TRBJ2-7, with 8 bases lining up with TRBD1. The CDR3 contains 15 residues. V shed 0 bases, J shed 3 bases, and the junction held 5 bases outside the gene matches. CDR1 is SGHRS, CDR2 YFSETQ, per germline. The CDR3: CASSLAAGGVYEQYF. In nucleotides, the CDR3 is TGCGCCAGCAGCTTGGCTGCAGGGGGCGTCTACGAGCAGTACTTC. Combining the CDR3 with reference TRBV5-1 and TRBJ2-7 gives the whole variable domain KAGVTQTPRYLIKTRGQQVTLSCSPISGHRSVSWYQQTPGQGLQFLFEYFSETQRNKGNFPGRFSGRQFSNSRSEMNVSTLELGDSALYLCASSLAAGGVYEQYFGPGTRLTVT.

V is TRBV7-2 and J is TRBJ2-7; possibly TRBD2 for D (6 bases). The V gene lost 7 bases and the J gene lost 2 bases, with 21 bases spanning the gap. This CDR3 is 16 amino acids long. Germline CDR1 is SGHTA and CDR2 is FQGNSA. The CDR3 region has the DNA TGTGCCAGCACCCCCGGTCGACAAGCGGGCGCCTACGAGCAGTACTTC. The encoded protein is CASTPGRQAGAYEQYF.

This chain connects TRBV7-8 to TRBJ2-1; TRBD1 agrees at 10 bases. Germline lookup yields CDR1 SGHVS and CDR2 FQNEAQ. The V gene end was trimmed by 6 bases and the J gene end by 4 bases; junction bases not matched to a gene: 18. The CDR3 is 19 residues long. The CDR3 nucleotides are TGTGCCAGCAGGTCTAGAAGGGACAGGGGATTCGGTACGTACAATGAGCAGTTCTTC. This translates into CASRSRRDRGFGTYNEQFF.

The rearrangement uses TRBV25-1 and TRBJ2-7; 10 positions agree with TRBD1. CDR3 length equals 14 residues. J lost 5 bases, V lost 3 bases, and 4 bases had no gene match. Looked up from germline, CDR1 is MGHDK and CDR2 is SYGVNS. CDR3 in DNA: TGTGCCAGCAGTGAGAGGGACAGGGGTAACGAGCAGTACTTC. Translating gives CASSERDRGNEQYF.

This clone occurred once. Different DNA sequences within this sample yield the same CDR3. The chain links TRBV27 to TRBJ2-7; D perhaps matches TRBD2 (5 bases). The germline V and J ends were trimmed by 3 bases and 6 bases, with 6 bases remaining between them. The CDR3 sequence is 11 residues long. CDR1 and CDR2 (germline): MNHEY, SMNVEV (reference sequence). This chain's CDR3 is CASSFGGEQYF. The CDR3 bases are TGTGCCAGCAGTTTCGGAGGCGAGCAGTACTTC.

The chain combines TRBV28 with TRBJ2-1, with 7 bases matching TRBD2. Germline V lookup: CDR1 MDHEN, CDR2 SYDVKM. The CDR3 contains 12 residues. J lost 16 bases, V lost 4 bases, and 10 bases had no gene match. CDR3 sequence reads: CASSSSGSGKFF. Here the CDR3 DNA reads TGTGCCAGCAGTTCCTCGGGGAGCGGGAAATTCTTC. Combining the CDR3 with reference TRBV28 and TRBJ2-1 gives the whole variable domain DVKVTQSSRYLVKRTGEKVFLECVQDMDHENMFWYRQDPGLGLRLIYFSYDVKMKEKGDIPEGYSVSREKKERFSLILESASTNQTSMYLCASSSSGSGKFFGPGTRLTVL.

This clone was found a few times. This sequence joins TRBV15 and TRBJ1-1; D unresolved. Germline CDR1 is LNHNV and CDR2 is YYDKDF (reference sequence). The CDR3 spans 15 residues. Trimming stripped 0 bases from V and 0 bases from J, with 8 bases between. The CDR3 coding sequence is TGTGCCACCAGCAGAGAGTCAGGAATGAACACTGAAGCTTTCTTT. This sequence encodes CATSRESGMNTEAFF. Using reference TRBV15 and TRBJ1-1 for the parts outside the CDR3, the full variable domain is DAMVIQNPRYQVTQFGKPVTLSCSQTLNHNVMYWYQQKSSQAPKLLFHYYDKDFNNEADTPDNFQSRRPNTSFCFLDIRSPGLGDTAMYLCATSRESGMNTEAFFGQGTRLTVV.

This clone was counted once. The rearrangement joins TRBV4-1 to TRBJ2-2; D not certain. There are 14 residues in the CDR3. V was clipped by 6 bases and J by 4 bases, with 12 bases between them. Germline V lookup: CDR1 MGHRA, CDR2 YSYEKL. CDR3 in amino acids: CASSPLEATGELFF. CDR3 coding DNA: TGCGCCAGCAGTCCCCTAGAGGCCACCGGGGAGCTGTTTTTT.

V usage is TRBV7-2 and J usage is TRBJ2-7, with 7 bases that match TRBD1. The CDR3 length is 14 residues. J gave up 7 bases and V 5 bases, and 11 bases lay outside the gene matches. Germline CDR1 SGHTA, CDR2 FQGNSA. CDR3 loop: CASSHRTGYYEQYF. Here the CDR3 DNA reads TGTGCCAGCAGCCACCGGACAGGATATTATGAGCAGTACTTC.

This sequence joins TRBV5-1 and TRBJ2-7, with 7 bases aligning to TRBD2. The CDR3 loop spans 14 amino acids. CDR1 is SGHRS, CDR2 YFSETQ, per germline. J gave up 3 bases and V 0 bases, and 3 bases lay outside the gene matches. CDR3 amino acids: CASSLGRESYEQYF. The CDR3, as DNA: TGCGCCAGCAGCTTGGGGCGGGAGAGCTACGAGCAGTACTTC.

The CDR3 sequence: CASSQLRGRGEDTQYF. The CDR3 DNA reads as TGTGCCAGCAGCCAACTAAGGGGGCGAGGGGAAGATACGCAGTATTTT. The genes are TRBV14 and TRBJ2-3; 7 nucleotides line up with TRBD1. Germline CDR1 reads SGHDN; CDR2 reads FVKESK. V dropped 2 bases and J dropped 5; count of bases not matched to a gene: 10. The CDR3 consists of 16 residues.

The CDR3 bases are TGTGCCAGCATAACTCCGGGACAGGGGAAGAACACTGAAGCTTTCTTT. It translates to CASITPGQGKNTEAFF. V and J are TRBV28 and TRBJ1-1; 10 bases match TRBD1. This CDR3 is 16 amino acids long. Per the germline V gene, CDR1 is MDHEN and CDR2 is SYDVKM. Trimming cost V 7 bases and J 1 base; bases outside gene matches: 9. The full variable domain, in which reference TRBV28 and TRBJ1-1 provide the parts outside the CDR3, is DVKVTQSSRYLVKRTGEKVFLECVQDMDHENMFWYRQDPGLGLRLIYFSYDVKMKEKGDIPEGYSVSREKKERFSLILESASTNQTSMYLCASITPGQGKNTEAFFGQGTRLTVV.

V and J are TRBV19 and TRBJ1-5, with D tentatively TRBD1 (5 bases). The ends were cut back, 7 bases at V and 6 bases at J, with 19 bases in the middle. Germline CDR1 reads LNHDA; CDR2 reads SQIVND (reference sequence). This CDR3 has 15 residues. CDR3 coding DNA: TGTGCCAGTACCCCGGATCTTTGGGGCCGTCAGCCCCAGCATTTT. Translating gives CASTPDLWGRQPQHF. Full variable domain (outside the CDR3, taken from reference TRBV19 and TRBJ1-5): DGGITQSPKYLFRKEGQNVTLSCEQNLNHDAMYWYRQDPGQGLRLIYYSQIVNDFQKGDIAEGYSVSREKKESFPLTVTSAQKNPTAFYLCASTPDLWGRQPQHFGDGTRLSIL.

CDR3 amino acids: CASSARLARRSYEQYF. In DNA form, the CDR3 reads TGCGCCAGCAGCGCAAGACTAGCGCGGAGATCCTACGAGCAGTACTTC. V and J are TRBV5-1 and TRBJ2-7, with 8 bases that match TRBD2. This CDR3 comprises 16 residues. Germline CDR1 is SGHRS and CDR2 is YFSETQ. With 4 bases clipped from V and 1 base from J, the junction kept 10 bases outside the gene matches.

This clone was recorded only once. The genes are TRBV7-9 and TRBJ2-1; a weak D match, TRBD1 (5 bases). This CDR3 contains 14 residues. The germline V gene encodes CDR1 SEHNR and CDR2 FQNEAQ (reference sequence). Deletions cut 2 bases from V and 5 bases from J, with 10 bases between. The CDR3 DNA is TGTGCCAGCAGCTTATTCGACAGCGACAATGAGCAGTTCTTC. Residues: CASSLFDSDNEQFF.

The V and J genes are TRBV2 and TRBJ2-7, with 8 bases aligning to TRBD1. Germline CDR1 and CDR2: SNHLY and FYNNEI. J was trimmed by 3 bases and V by 6 bases; bases with no gene match: 7. This CDR3 contains 14 residues. CDR3 DNA: TGTGCCAGCAGCGGAGCAGGGGGCGGCTACGAGCAGTACTTC. This codes for CASSGAGGGYEQYF. Full variable domain (outside the CDR3, taken from reference TRBV2 and TRBJ2-7): EPEVTQTPSHQVTQMGQEVILRCVPISNHLYFYWYRQILGQKVEFLVSFYNNEISEKSEIFDDQFSVERPDGSNFTLKIRSTKLEDSAMYFCASSGAGGGYEQYFGPGTRLTVT.